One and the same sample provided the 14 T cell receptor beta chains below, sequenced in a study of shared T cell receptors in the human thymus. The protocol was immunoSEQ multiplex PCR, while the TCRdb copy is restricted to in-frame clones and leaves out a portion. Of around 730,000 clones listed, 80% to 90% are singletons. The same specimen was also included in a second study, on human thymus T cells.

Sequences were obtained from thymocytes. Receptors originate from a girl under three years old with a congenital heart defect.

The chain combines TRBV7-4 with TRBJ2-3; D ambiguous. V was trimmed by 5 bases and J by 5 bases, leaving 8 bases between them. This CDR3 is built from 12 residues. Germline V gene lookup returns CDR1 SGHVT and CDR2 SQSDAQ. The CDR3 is CASSPILDTQYF. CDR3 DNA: TGTGCCAGCAGCCCTATTTTAGATACGCAGTATTTT.

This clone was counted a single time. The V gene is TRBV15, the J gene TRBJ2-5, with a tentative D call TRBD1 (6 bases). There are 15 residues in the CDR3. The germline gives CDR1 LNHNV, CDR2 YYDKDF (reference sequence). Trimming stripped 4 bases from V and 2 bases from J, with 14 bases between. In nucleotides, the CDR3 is TGTGCCACCAGCAAACCACGGACAGAACAAGAGACCCAGTACTTC. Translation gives CATSKPRTEQETQYF.

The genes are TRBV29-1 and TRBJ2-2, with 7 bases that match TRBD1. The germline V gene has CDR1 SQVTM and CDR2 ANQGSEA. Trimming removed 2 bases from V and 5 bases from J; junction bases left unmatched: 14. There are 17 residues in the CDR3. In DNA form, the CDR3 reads TGCAGCGTTGAACCAAAAGAGACAGGGCAAAGGACCGGGGAGCTGTTTTTT. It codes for CSVEPKETGQRTGELFF.

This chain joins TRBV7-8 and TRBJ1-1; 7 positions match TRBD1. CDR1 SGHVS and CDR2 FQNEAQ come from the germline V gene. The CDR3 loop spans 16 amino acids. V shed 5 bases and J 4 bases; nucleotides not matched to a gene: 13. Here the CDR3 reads CASSPTGRQGFTEAFF. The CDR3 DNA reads TGTGCCAGCAGCCCCACCGGAAGACAGGGATTCACTGAAGCTTTCTTT.

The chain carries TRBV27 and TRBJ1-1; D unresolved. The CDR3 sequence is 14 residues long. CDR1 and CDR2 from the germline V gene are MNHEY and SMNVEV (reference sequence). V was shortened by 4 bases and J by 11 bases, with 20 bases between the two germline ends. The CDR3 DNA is TGTGCCAGCAGTTCGTTGATTCGACGAGGTGATGCTTTCTTT. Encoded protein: CASSSLIRRGDAFF.

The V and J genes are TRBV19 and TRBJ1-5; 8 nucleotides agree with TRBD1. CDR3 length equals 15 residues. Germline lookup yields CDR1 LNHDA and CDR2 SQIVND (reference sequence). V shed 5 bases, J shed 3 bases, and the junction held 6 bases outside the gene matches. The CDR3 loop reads CASSEDREVNQPQHF. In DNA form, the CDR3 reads TGTGCCAGTAGTGAGGACAGGGAAGTCAATCAGCCCCAGCATTTT.

The CDR3 protein is CASSPPGELNEKLFF. In DNA, the CDR3 is TGTGCCAGCTCACCTCCGGGGGAACTTAATGAAAAACTGTTTTTT. The rearrangement joins TRBV18 to TRBJ1-4, with D perhaps matching TRBD1 (5 bases). Germline CDR1 KGHSH, CDR2 LQKENI. This CDR3 region has 15 residues. Trimming cost V 3 bases and J 4 bases, with 12 bases left between them. The full variable domain, in which reference TRBV18 and TRBJ1-4 provide the parts outside the CDR3, is NAGVMQNPRHLVRRRGQEARLRCSPMKGHSHVYWYRQLPEEGLKFMVYLQKENIIDESGMPKERFSAEFPKEGPSILRIQQVVRGDSAAYFCASSPPGELNEKLFFGSGTQLSVL.

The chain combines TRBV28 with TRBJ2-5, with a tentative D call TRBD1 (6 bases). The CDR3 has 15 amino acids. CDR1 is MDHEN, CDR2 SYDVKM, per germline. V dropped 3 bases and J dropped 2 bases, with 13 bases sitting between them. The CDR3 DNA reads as TGTGCCAGCAGTTTCCTCGGGCAGGGGCAAGAGACCCAGTACTTC. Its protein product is CASSFLGQGQETQYF.

CDR3 sequence: CASSKPPTGDGYTF. DNA of the CDR3: TGTGCCAGCAGCAAACCACCCACAGGGGATGGCTACACCTTC. The rearrangement links TRBV5-6 to TRBJ1-2; TRBD1 matches 7 bases. Germline V lookup: CDR1 SGHDT, CDR2 YYEEEE. V was pared by 4 bases and J by 6 bases, with 9 bases of the junction left unmatched. The CDR3 loop spans 14 amino acids.

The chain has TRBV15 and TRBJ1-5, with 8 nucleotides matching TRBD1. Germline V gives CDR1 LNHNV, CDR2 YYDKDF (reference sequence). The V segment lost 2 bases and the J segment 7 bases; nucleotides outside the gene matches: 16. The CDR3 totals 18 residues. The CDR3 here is CATSRPTPDQGAGQPQHF. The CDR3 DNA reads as TGTGCCACCAGCAGACCCACCCCCGACCAGGGGGCGGGCCAGCCCCAGCATTTT.

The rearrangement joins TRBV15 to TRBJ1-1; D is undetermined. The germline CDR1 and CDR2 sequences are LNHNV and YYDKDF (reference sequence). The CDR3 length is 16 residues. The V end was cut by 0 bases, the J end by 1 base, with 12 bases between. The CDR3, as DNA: TGTGCCACCAGCAGAGATCCAAGGAGAGGGAACACTGAAGCTTTCTTT. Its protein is CATSRDPRRGNTEAFF.

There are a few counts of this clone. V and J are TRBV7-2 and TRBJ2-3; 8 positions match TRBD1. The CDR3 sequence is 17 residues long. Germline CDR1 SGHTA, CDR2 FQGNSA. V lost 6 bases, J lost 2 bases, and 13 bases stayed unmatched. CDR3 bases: TGTGCCAGCAGACCGAAAGATGACAGGGGCTCCACAGATACGCAGTATTTT. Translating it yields CASRPKDDRGSTDTQYF. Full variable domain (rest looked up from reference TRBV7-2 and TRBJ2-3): GAGVSQSPSNKVTEKGKDVELRCDPISGHTALYWYRQSLGQGLEFLIYFQGNSAPDKSGLPSDRFSAERTGGSVSTLTIQRTQQEDSAVYLCASRPKDDRGSTDTQYFGPGTRLTVL.

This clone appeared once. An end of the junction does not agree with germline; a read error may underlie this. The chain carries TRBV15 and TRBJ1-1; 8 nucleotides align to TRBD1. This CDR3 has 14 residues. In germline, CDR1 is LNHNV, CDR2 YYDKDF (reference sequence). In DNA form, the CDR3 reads TGTGCCACCAGCGGAGAACAGGGGGGCCCTGAAGCTTTCTTT. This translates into CATSGEQGGPEAFF.

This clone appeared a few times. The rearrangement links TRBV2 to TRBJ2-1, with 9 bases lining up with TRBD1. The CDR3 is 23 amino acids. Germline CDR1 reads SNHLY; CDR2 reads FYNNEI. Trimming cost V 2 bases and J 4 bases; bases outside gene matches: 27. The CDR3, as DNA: TGTGCCAGCAGTGAACCGGGACAGGGAAGGCACCGAGGCGGGCCGAAATCATACAATGAGCAGTTCTTC. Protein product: CASSEPGQGRHRGGPKSYNEQFF.